This T cell receptor (beta chain) was found in a study of T-cell memory formation after mild COVID-19. Concerning this clonotype itself: What it binds is not known.

Study-level results: Pre-infection memory showed some responding clones, and this suggested that cross-reactive memory joined. The SARS-CoV-2 specificity of second-wave clones reaching peak at day 37 remained unverified. Balance between CD4 and CD8 was seen in clones contracting day 15 to 85, and a CD4+ lean was seen in later expanders.

CDR3 length equals 15 residues. The ends lost 5 bases at V and 7 bases at J; junction bases unmatched: 7. Germline V CDR1 and CDR2: SEHNR, FQNEAQ (reference sequence). 5'RACE primed from the constant segment yielded TCR alpha and TCR beta cDNA libraries bearing sample barcodes and UMIs. TCRdb re-called the 5' RACE reads with MiXCR, one entry per CDR3 protein. In the table there are under 200,000 distinct CDR3 sequences, less than 40% of which are singletons. The material sequenced was PBMCs or a T cell subset sorted from them (not recorded which). This chain joins TRBV7-9 and TRBJ2-1, with TRBD2 matching over 11 bases. The receptor's source is an adult woman who had mild COVID-19 (a few samples of this study predate the infection). Cell type and time point are not known. CDR3 protein: CASSSSGRAKNEQFF. DNA for the CDR3: TGTGCCAGCAGCAGTAGCGGGAGGGCCAAGAATGAGCAGTTCTTC.